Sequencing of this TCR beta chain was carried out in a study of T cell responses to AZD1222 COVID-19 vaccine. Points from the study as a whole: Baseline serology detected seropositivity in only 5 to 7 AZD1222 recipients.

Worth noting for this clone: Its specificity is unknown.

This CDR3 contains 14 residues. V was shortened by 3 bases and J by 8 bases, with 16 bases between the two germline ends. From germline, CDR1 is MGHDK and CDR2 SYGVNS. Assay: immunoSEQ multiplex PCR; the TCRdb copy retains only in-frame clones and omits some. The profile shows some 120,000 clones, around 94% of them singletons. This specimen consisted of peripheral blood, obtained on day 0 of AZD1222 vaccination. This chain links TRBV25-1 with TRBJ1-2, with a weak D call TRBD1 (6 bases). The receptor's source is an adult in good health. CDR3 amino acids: CASSDPQGRKGYTF. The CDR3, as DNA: TGTGCCAGCAGTGATCCACAGGGAAGGAAAGGCTACACCTTC.